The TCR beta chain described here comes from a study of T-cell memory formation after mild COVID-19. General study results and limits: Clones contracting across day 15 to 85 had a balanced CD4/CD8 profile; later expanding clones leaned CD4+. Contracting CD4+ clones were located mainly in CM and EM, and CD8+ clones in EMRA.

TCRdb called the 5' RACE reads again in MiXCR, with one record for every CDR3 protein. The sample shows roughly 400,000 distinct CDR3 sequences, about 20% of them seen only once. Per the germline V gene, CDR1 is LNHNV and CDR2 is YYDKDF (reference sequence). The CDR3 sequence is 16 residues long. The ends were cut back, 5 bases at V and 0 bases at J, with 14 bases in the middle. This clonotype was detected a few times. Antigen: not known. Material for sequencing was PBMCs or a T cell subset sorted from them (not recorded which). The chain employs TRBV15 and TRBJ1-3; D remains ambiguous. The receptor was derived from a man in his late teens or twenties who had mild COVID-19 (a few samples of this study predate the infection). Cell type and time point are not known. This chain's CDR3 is CATSPRETSSGNTIYF. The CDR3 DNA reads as TGTGCCACCAGCCCACGGGAGACGAGCTCTGGAAACACCATATATTTT.